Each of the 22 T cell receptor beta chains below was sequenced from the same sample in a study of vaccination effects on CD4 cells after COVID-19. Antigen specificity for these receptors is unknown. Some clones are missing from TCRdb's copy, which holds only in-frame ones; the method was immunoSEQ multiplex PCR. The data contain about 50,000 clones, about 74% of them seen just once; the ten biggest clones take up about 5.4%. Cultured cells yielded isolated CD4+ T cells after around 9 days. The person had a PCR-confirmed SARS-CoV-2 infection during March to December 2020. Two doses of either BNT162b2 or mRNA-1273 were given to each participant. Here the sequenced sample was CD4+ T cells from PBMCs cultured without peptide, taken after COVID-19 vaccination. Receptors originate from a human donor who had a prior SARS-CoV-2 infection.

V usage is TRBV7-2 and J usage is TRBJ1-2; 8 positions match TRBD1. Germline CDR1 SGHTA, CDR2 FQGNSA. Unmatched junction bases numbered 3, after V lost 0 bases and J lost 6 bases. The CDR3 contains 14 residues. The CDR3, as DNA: TGTGCCAGCAGCTTAGCGCCAGGGGGCGATGGCTACACCTTC. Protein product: CASSLAPGGDGYTF.

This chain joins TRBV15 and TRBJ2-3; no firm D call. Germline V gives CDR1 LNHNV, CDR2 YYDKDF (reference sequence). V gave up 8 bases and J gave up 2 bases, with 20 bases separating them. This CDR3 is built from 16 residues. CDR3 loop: CATRELLIHITDTQYF. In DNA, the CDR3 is TGTGCCACCCGAGAGTTACTAATCCATATCACAGATACGCAGTATTTT.

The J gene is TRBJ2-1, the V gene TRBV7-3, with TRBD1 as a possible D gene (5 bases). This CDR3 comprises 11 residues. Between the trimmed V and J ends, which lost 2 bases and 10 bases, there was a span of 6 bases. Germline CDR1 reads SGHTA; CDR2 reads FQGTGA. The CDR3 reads CASSLAGEQFF. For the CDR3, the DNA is TGTGCCAGCAGCTTAGCAGGGGAGCAGTTCTTC. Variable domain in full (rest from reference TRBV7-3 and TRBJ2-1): GAGVSQTPSNKVTEKGKYVELRCDPISGHTALYWYRQSLGQGPEFLIYFQGTGAADDSGLPNDRFFAVRPEGSVSTLKIQRTERGDSAVYLCASSLAGEQFFGPGTRLTVL.

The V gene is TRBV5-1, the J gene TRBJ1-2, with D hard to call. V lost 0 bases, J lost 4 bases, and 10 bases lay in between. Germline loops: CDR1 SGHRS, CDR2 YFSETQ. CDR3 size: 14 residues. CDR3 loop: CASSLGGDGYGYTF. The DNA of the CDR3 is TGCGCCAGCAGCTTGGGCGGAGACGGCTATGGCTACACCTTC.

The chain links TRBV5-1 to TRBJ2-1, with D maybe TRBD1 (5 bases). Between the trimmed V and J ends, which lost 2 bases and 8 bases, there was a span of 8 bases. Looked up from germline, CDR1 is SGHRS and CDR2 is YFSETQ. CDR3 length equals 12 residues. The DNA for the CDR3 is TGCGCCAGCAGCTTCCAGGGCCATGAGCAGTTCTTC. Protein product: CASSFQGHEQFF.

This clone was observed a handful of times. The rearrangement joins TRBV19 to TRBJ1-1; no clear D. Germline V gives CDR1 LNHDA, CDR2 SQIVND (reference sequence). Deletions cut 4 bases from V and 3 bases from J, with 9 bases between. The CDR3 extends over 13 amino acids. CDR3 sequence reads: CASSNHEYTEAFF. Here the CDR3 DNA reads TGTGCCAGTAGTAATCACGAGTACACTGAAGCTTTCTTT.

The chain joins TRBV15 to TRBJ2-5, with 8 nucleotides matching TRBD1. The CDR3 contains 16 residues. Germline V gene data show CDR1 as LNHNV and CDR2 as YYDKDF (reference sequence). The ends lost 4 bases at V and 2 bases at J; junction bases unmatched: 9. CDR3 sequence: CATSTWTGIPQETQYF. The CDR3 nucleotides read TGTGCCACCAGCACTTGGACAGGGATCCCTCAAGAGACCCAGTACTTC. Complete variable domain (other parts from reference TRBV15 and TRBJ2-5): DAMVIQNPRYQVTQFGKPVTLSCSQTLNHNVMYWYQQKSSQAPKLLFHYYDKDFNNEADTPDNFQSRRPNTSFCFLDIRSPGLGDTAMYLCATSTWTGIPQETQYFGPGTRLLVL.

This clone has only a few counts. CDR3 DNA: TGTGCCAGCAGCCTCCAGGGAGGTGAGCAGTTCTTC. Encoded protein: CASSLQGGEQFF. The gene calls are TRBV3-1 (or the pseudogene TRBV3-2) and TRBJ2-1; possible D gene TRBD2, 6 bases. Trimming shortened V by 4 bases and J by 9 bases, and 10 bases separated the two germline ends. The CDR3 consists of 12 residues. Per germline, CDR1 LGHDT and CDR2 YNNKEL (reference sequence).

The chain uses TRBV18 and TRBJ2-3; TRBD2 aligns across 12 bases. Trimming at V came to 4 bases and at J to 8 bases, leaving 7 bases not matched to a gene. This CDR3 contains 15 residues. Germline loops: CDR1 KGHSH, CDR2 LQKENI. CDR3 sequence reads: CASSLSGTSGRTQYF. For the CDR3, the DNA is TGTGCCAGCTCACTATCAGGGACTAGCGGGCGTACGCAGTATTTT.

The chain's CDR3 is CASSQGGNYGYTF. The CDR3 DNA is TGTGCCAGCTCTCAGGGCGGAAACTATGGCTACACCTTC. The chain employs TRBV18 and TRBJ1-2; tentatively, D is TRBD1 (5 bases). Trimming pared 6 bases from V and 2 bases from J, leaving 10 bases between. The germline V gene encodes CDR1 KGHSH and CDR2 LQKENI. This CDR3 comprises 13 residues.

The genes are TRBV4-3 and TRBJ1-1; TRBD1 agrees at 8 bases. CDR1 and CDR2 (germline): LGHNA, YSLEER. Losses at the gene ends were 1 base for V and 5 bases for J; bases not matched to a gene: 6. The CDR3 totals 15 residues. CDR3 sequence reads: CASSQVLTGGTEAFF. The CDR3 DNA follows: TGCGCCAGCAGCCAAGTTCTAACAGGGGGGACTGAAGCTTTCTTT.

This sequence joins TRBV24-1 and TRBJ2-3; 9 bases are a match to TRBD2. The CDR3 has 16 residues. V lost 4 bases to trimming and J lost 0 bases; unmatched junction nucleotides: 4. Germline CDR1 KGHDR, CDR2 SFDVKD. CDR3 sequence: CATSDYSGGSTDTQYF. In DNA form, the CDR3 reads TGTGCCACCAGTGACTACAGCGGGGGGAGCACAGATACGCAGTATTTT.

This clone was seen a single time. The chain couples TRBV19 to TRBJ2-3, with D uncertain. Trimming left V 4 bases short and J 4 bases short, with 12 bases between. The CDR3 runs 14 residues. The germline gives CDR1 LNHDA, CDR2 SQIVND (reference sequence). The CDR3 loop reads CASSNRAGSDTQYF. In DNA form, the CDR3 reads TGTGCCAGTAGTAACCGGGCTGGGTCAGATACGCAGTATTTT.

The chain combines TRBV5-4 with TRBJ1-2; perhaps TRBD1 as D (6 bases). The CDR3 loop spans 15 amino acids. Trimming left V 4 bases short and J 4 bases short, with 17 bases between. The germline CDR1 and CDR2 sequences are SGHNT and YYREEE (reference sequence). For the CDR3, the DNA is TGTGCCAGCAGCCTACCAGGGGTGGGTGGCTATGGCTACACCTTC. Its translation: CASSLPGVGGYGYTF. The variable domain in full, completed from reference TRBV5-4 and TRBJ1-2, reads ETGVTQSPTHLIKTRGQQVTLRCSSQSGHNTVSWYQQALGQGPQFIFQYYREEENGRGNFPPRFSGLQFPNYSSELNVNALELDDSALYLCASSLPGVGGYGYTFGSGTRLTVV.

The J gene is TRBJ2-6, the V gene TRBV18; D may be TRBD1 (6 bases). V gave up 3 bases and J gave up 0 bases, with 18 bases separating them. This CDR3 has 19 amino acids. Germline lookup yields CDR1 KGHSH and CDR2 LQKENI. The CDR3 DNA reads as TGTGCCAGCTCACCCCGGGACAACTCGCCCCTCTCTGGGGCCAACGTCCTGACTTTC. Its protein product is CASSPRDNSPLSGANVLTF. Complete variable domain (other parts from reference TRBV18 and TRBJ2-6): NAGVMQNPRHLVRRRGQEARLRCSPMKGHSHVYWYRQLPEEGLKFMVYLQKENIIDESGMPKERFSAEFPKEGPSILRIQQVVRGDSAAYFCASSPRDNSPLSGANVLTFGAGSRLTVL.

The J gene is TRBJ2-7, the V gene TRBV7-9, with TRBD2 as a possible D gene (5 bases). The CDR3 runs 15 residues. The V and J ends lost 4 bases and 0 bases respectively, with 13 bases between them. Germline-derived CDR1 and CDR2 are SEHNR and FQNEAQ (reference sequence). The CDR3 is CASSSQRTLSYEQYF. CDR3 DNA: TGTGCCAGCAGCTCCCAGCGGACCCTCTCCTACGAGCAGTACTTC.

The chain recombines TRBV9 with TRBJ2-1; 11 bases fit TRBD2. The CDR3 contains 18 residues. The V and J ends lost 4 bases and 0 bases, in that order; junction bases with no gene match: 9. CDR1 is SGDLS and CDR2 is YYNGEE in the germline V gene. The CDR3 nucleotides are TGTGCCAGCAGCTTACTAGCGGGAGCCACGAGCTCCTACAATGAGCAGTTCTTC. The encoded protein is CASSLLAGATSSYNEQFF.

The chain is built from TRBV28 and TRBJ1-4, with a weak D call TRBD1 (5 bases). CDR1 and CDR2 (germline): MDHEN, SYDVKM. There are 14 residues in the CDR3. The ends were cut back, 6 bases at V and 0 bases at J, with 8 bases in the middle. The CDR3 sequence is CASRKTATNEKLFF. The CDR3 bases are TGTGCCAGCAGGAAGACAGCAACTAATGAAAAACTGTTTTTT.

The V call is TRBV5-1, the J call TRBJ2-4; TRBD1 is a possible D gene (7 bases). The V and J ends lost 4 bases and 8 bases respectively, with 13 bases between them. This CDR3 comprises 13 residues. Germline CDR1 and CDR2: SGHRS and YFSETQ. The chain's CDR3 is CASSLDRRDIQYF. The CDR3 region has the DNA TGCGCCAGCAGCCTGGACAGGAGGGACATTCAGTACTTC.

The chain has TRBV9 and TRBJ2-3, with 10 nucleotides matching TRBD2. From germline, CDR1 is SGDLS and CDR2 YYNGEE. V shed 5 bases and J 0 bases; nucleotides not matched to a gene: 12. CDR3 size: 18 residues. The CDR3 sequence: CASSRTSGTQTSTDTQYF. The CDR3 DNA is TGTGCCAGCAGTAGGACTAGCGGAACACAGACTAGCACAGATACGCAGTATTTT.

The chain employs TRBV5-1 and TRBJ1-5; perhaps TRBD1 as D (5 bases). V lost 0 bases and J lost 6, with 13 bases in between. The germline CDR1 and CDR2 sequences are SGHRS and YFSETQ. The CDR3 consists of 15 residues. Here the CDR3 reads CASSLGGGEPQPQHF. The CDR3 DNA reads TGCGCCAGCAGCTTGGGGGGGGGTGAGCCTCAGCCCCAGCATTTT.

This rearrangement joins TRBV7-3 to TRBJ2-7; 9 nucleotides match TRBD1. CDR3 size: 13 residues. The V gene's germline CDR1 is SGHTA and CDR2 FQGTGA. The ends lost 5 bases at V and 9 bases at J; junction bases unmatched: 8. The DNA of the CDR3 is TGTGCCAGCAGCGCCGGACAGGGGCTGGGGCAGTACTTC. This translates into CASSAGQGLGQYF.